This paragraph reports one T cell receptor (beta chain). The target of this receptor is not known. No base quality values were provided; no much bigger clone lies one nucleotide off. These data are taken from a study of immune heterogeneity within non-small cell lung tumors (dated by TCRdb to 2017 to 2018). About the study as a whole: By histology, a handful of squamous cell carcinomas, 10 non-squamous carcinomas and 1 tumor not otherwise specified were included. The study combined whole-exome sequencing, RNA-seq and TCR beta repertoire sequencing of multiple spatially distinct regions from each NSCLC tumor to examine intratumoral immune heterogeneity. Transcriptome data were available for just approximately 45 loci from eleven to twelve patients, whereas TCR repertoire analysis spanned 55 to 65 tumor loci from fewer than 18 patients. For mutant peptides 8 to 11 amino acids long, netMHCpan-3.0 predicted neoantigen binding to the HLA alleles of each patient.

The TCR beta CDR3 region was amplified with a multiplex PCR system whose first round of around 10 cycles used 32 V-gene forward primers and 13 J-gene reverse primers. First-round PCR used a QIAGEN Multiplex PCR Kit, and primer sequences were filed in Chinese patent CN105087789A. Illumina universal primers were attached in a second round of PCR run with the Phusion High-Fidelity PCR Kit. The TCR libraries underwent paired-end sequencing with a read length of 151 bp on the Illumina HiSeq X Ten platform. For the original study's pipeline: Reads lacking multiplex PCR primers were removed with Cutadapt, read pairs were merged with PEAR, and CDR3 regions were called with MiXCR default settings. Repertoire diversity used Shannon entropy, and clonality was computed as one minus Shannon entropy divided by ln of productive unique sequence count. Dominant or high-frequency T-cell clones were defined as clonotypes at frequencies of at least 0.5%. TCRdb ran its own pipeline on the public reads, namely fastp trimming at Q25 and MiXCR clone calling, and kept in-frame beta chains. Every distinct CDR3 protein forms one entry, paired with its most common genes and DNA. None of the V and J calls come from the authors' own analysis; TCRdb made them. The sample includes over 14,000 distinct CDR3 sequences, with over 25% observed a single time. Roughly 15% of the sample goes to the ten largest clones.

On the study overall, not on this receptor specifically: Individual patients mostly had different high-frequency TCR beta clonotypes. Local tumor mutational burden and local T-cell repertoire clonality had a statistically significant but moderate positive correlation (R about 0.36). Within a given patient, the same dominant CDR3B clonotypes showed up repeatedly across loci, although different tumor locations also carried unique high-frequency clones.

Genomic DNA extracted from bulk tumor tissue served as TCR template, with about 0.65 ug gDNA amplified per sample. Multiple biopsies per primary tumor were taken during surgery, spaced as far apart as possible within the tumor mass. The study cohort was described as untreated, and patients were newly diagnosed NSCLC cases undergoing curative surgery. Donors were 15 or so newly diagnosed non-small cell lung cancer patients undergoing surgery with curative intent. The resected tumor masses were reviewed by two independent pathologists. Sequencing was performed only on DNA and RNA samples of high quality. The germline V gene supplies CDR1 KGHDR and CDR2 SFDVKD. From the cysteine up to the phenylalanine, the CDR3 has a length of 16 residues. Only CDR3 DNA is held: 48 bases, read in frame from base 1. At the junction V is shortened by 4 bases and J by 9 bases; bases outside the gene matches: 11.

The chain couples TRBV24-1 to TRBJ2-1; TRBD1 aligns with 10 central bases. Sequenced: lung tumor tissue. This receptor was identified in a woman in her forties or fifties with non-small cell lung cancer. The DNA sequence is TGTGCCACCAGTGACCCCGGGACAGGGGCGCACGGTGAGCAGTTCTTC. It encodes CATSDPGTGAHGEQFF.